A selection of T cell receptor beta chains follows, all from one sample in a study of blood T cell repertoires in COVID-19. TCRdb's copy holds only in-frame clones and misses some; the assay was immunoSEQ multiplex PCR. The sample gives 18,000 or so clones, approximately 81% of which show up once; roughly 31% is in the top ten. Sequencing was performed on peripheral blood. These TCRs come from a human donor with active COVID-19. The donor label of this sample is uncertain. Each CDR3 is given with its conserved first and last residue. A D gene is named only where the DNA matches it firmly. Rows may omit the clone size; those that give it use once, few, many or a size class.

clone_size,v_call,d_call,j_call,cdr3_nt,cdr3_aa
NA,TRBV19,TRBD2,TRBJ2-5,TGTGCCAGTAGGCAAGCGGGGGAGACCCAGTACTTC,CASRQAGETQYF
NA,TRBV4-1,NA,TRBJ2-1,TGCGCCAGCAGCCATCAGCGGAATGAGCAGTTCTTC,CASSHQRNEQFF
NA,TRBV10-3,NA,TRBJ2-6,TGTGCCATCAGTGAGTCCGCGGGACTCGAAACCTCTGGGGCCAACGTCCTGACTTTC,CAISESAGLETSGANVLTF
once,TRBV30,NA,TRBJ1-5,TGTGCCTGGACCCTGGGGGGAAATCAGCCCCAGCATTTT,CAWTLGGNQPQHF
NA,TRBV5-6,NA,TRBJ2-5,TGTGCCAGCAGCTTACCCGGGGGATCGGAGACCCAGTACTTC,CASSLPGGSETQYF
NA,TRBV4-1,NA,TRBJ1-2,TGCGCCAGCAGCCAAGACGGGCAGGGGTATATCTATGGCTACACCTTC,CASSQDGQGYIYGYTF
medium-sized,TRBV6-5,TRBD1,TRBJ2-5,TGTGCCAGCAGTTACGACAGGGGGTACCAAGAGACCCAGTACTTC,CASSYDRGYQETQYF
NA,TRBV6-6,NA,TRBJ2-1,TGTGCCAGCAGCCCCTTAATATCGAGGGCAAATGAGCAGTTCTTC,CASSPLISRANEQFF
NA,TRBV21-1,NA,TRBJ1-1,TGTGCCAGCAGCGAAGGGACAGGGGAAAGCACTGAAGCTTTCTTT,CASSEGTGESTEAFF
medium-sized,TRBV18,TRBD1,TRBJ2-7,TGTGCCAGCTCACCCGGGACAGGGAGTCCCTACGAGCAGTACTTC,CASSPGTGSPYEQYF
NA,TRBV24-1,TRBD1,TRBJ2-7,TGTGCCACCAGTGATTTGGGACCTAGGGGGCCTTACTCCTACGAGCAGTACTTC,CATSDLGPRGPYSYEQYF
NA,TRBV7-8,NA,TRBJ1-1,TGTGCCAGCAGCTTAGATCTTGTGCAGAGGGCTGAAGCTTTCTTT,CASSLDLVQRAEAFF
NA,TRBV28,TRBD2,TRBJ2-5,TGTGCCAGCAGTGGGACCGGGACTAGCGTTAAAGAGACCCAGTACTTC,CASSGTGTSVKETQYF
NA,TRBV7-2,NA,TRBJ1-5,TGTGCCAGCAGCCAGTCCCAGGGAATAGTACGCAATCAGCCCCAGCATTTT,CASSQSQGIVRNQPQHF
NA,TRBV6-6,NA,TRBJ2-3,TGTGCCAGCAGTTTCAGGGTGCCCACAGATACGCAGTATTTT,CASSFRVPTDTQYF
NA,TRBV6-1,NA,TRBJ1-4,TGTGCCAGCAGTGAAGGGTGGGGGACAACAACTAATGAAAAACTGTTTTTT,CASSEGWGTTTNEKLFF
few,TRBV10-2,NA,TRBJ2-3,TGCGCCAGCAGGGAATCTCCGACTAGCACAGATACGCAGTATTTT,CASRESPTSTDTQYF
NA,TRBV11-1,NA,TRBJ2-1,TGTGCCAGCAGCCCCGACAGGAGTAATGAGCAGTTCTTC,CASSPDRSNEQFF
NA,TRBV7-2,TRBD2,TRBJ2-3,TGTGCCAGCAGCCCGCGGACTAGCGGGAGAACAGATACGCAGTATTTT,CASSPRTSGRTDTQYF
NA,TRBV7-2,TRBD2,TRBJ2-2,TGTGCCAGCGGCGGCGGGGGGGCCTCGAGGGCCGGGGAGCTGTTTTTT,CASGGGGASRAGELFF
once,TRBV12-3/TRBV12-4,TRBD1,TRBJ1-2,TGTGCCAGCAGTTCCGGGACAGACTATGGCTACACCTTC,CASSSGTDYGYTF
NA,TRBV27,TRBD2,TRBJ2-7,TGTGCCAGCAGCGACTTGGGGAGCGGGGGGAATGATATCTACGAGCAGTACTTC,CASSDLGSGGNDIYEQYF
NA,TRBV7-9,TRBD2,TRBJ2-7,TGTGCCAGCAGCTTAGTCCCTAGCGGGTCCTACGAGCAGTACTTC,CASSLVPSGSYEQYF
NA,TRBV19,TRBD1,TRBJ1-2,TGTGCCACACACAGGGGGGACTATGGCTACACCTTC,CATHRGDYGYTF
NA,TRBV4-1,NA,TRBJ1-5,TGCGCCAGCAGCCAGAGGGGGGCGGGGGTAGGGACGGCTAATCAGCCCCAGCATTTT,CASSQRGAGVGTANQPQHF
NA,TRBV19,TRBD1,TRBJ1-5,TGTGCCAGTAGTATGGGGGAAGGGGGCTGGCAGCCCCAGCATTTT,CASSMGEGGWQPQHF
NA,TRBV5-1,NA,TRBJ2-1,TGCGCCAGCAGCATAGAAGGAGATGAGCAGTTCTTC,CASSIEGDEQFF
NA,TRBV27,NA,TRBJ1-3,TGTGCCAGCAGCACAGATTTCGGAAACACCATATATTTT,CASSTDFGNTIYF